These 23 T cell receptor beta chains were sequenced from one sample in a study of PD-1 blockade in classical Hodgkin lymphoma. Profiling relied on immunoSEQ multiplex PCR, and the TCRdb table lists in-frame clones only, not all of them. The table lists about 9,200 clones, approximately 90% of them singletons. Time point reported: cycle 4 day 1 (C4D1), after five to seven weeks of nivolumab. Each patient's relapse followed autologous stem cell transplantation, and brentuximab vedotin exposure varied. This sample comprised peripheral blood mononuclear cells (PBMCs), obtained before the fourth cycle of nivolumab. The source of these receptors is a human donor with classical Hodgkin lymphoma.

In this sample, this clone turned up once. The chain is built from TRBV5-1 and TRBJ2-5, with D perhaps TRBD1 (6 bases). V gave up 4 bases and J gave up 7 bases, with 14 bases separating them. Germline V gives CDR1 SGHRS, CDR2 YFSETQ. The CDR3 has 13 amino acids. CDR3 in amino acids: CASSRGSPTTQYF. DNA of the CDR3: TGCGCCAGCAGCAGGGGGTCCCCGACGACCCAGTACTTC.

V and J are TRBV6-6 and TRBJ1-5, with no clear D. Germline V gene data show CDR1 as MNHNY and CDR2 as SVGAGI (reference sequence). The CDR3 contains 14 residues. As DNA, the CDR3 is TGTGCGCAACTCGAAGAAAATAGCAATCAGCCCCAGCATTTT. This codes for CAQLEENSNQPQHF.

This clone has only a few counts. Other DNA sequences in the same sample also yield this CDR3. V gene TRBV27 combines with J gene TRBJ1-5; no clear D. The V gene lost 2 bases and the J gene lost 2 bases, with 4 bases spanning the gap. The CDR3 is 13 residues long. Per germline, CDR1 MNHEY and CDR2 SMNVEV (reference sequence). Here the CDR3 reads CASSLRGNQPQHF. The CDR3 DNA reads TGTGCCAGCAGTTTAAGGGGCAATCAGCCCCAGCATTTT.

The chain couples TRBV7-2 to TRBJ2-3, with 10 positions matching TRBD2. Trimming at V came to 0 bases and at J to 4 bases, leaving 4 bases not matched to a gene. The germline V gene has CDR1 SGHTA and CDR2 FQGNSA. The CDR3 is 16 residues long. The CDR3 DNA sequence: TGTGCCAGCAGCTTAGCAGGTAGCGGGAGGTCAGATACGCAGTATTTT. This codes for CASSLAGSGRSDTQYF.

This clone was recorded once. J is TRBJ2-1 and V is TRBV27, with 11 nucleotides matching TRBD2. The CDR3 contains 17 residues. CDR1 and CDR2 (germline): MNHEY, SMNVEV (reference sequence). V was pared by 3 bases and J by 6 bases, with 10 bases of the junction left unmatched. The CDR3 sequence: CASSFQLAGGAGNEQFF. For the CDR3, the DNA is TGTGCCAGCAGTTTTCAGCTAGCGGGAGGAGCCGGCAATGAGCAGTTCTTC.

The chain recombines TRBV28 with TRBJ1-1, with 8 bases lining up with TRBD1. Trimming cost V 4 bases and J 0 bases; bases outside gene matches: 13. The CDR3 runs 18 residues. From germline, CDR1 is MDHEN and CDR2 SYDVKM. The CDR3 coding sequence is TGTGCCAGCAGTTCCCAACTAACAGGGGGGACGTTGAACACTGAAGCTTTCTTT. Its protein product is CASSSQLTGGTLNTEAFF.

This chain links TRBV29-1 with TRBJ2-7; the D is unclear. The germline V gene encodes CDR1 SQVTM and CDR2 ANQGSEA. Trimming shortened V by 6 bases and J by 0 bases, and 12 bases separated the two germline ends. This CDR3 has 13 residues. For the CDR3, the DNA is TGCAGCGTGTGCTGGGGAAGCTCCTACGAGCAGTACTTC. Amino acids: CSVCWGSSYEQYF.

The chain links TRBV4-3 to TRBJ1-5; possibly TRBD1 for D (5 bases). The CDR3 extends over 15 amino acids. Germline V gene lookup returns CDR1 LGHNA and CDR2 YSLEER. V lost 0 bases and J 3 bases, leaving 9 bases between the germline ends. The CDR3 DNA reads as TGCGCCAGCAGCCAAGAGCGGACACTCAATCAGCCCCAGCATTTT. This gives the protein CASSQERTLNQPQHF.

The V and J genes are TRBV10-3 and TRBJ2-7; 10 positions agree with TRBD2. CDR1 is ENHRY, CDR2 SYGVKD, per germline. The CDR3 has 14 amino acids. Trimming removed 4 bases from V and 2 bases from J; junction bases left unmatched: 2. The CDR3 DNA reads as TGTGCCATCAGTGGGACTAGCGGAGCCTACGAGCAGTACTTC. Amino acid sequence: CAISGTSGAYEQYF.

The CDR3 region is CASSRDLNNEQFF. The CDR3 DNA reads as TGCGCCAGCAGTCGGGACTTAAACAATGAGCAGTTCTTC. This chain uses TRBV10-2 with TRBJ2-1; a weak D match, TRBD2 (6 bases). The V end was cut by 5 bases, the J end by 5 bases, with 10 bases between. The CDR3 has 13 amino acids. Germline loops: CDR1 WSHSY, CDR2 SAAADI.

The V and J genes are TRBV5-5 and TRBJ1-5; 8 bases map to TRBD1. Germline V gives CDR1 SGHKS, CDR2 YYEKEE (reference sequence). CDR3 size: 15 residues. Trimming took 0 bases from V and 5 from J; bases not matched to a gene: 4. The DNA of the CDR3 is TGTGCCAGCAGCTTGGGGGGACAGGCTTATCAGCCCCAGCATTTT. Protein sequence: CASSLGGQAYQPQHF.

V is TRBV4-1 and J is TRBJ2-7, with D uncertain. The CDR3 has 13 residues. Germline CDR1 reads MGHRA; CDR2 reads YSYEKL. Trimming removed 0 bases at V and 6 bases at J, with 9 bases between. CDR3 loop: CASSQEARFEQYF. The DNA of the CDR3 is TGCGCCAGCAGCCAAGAGGCCAGGTTCGAGCAGTACTTC.

V and J are TRBV7-9 and TRBJ1-1; D unresolved. There are 14 residues in the CDR3. Trimming stripped 7 bases from V and 0 bases from J, with 12 bases between. Germline loops: CDR1 SEHNR, CDR2 FQNEAQ (reference sequence). CDR3 in amino acids: CASTFMGLNTEAFF. The CDR3 bases are TGTGCCAGCACCTTTATGGGCCTGAACACTGAAGCTTTCTTT.

The CDR3 region is CASSFLPWETQYF. CDR3 in DNA: TGTGCCAGCAGTTTCCTCCCCTGGGAGACCCAGTACTTC. V gene TRBV27 combines with J gene TRBJ2-5; D is unclear. The CDR3 consists of 13 residues. Trimming stripped 3 bases from V and 5 bases from J, with 10 bases between. Per the germline V gene, CDR1 is MNHEY and CDR2 is SMNVEV (reference sequence).

This chain links TRBV7-9 with TRBJ2-3, with 10 bases matching TRBD2. Germline lookup yields CDR1 SEHNR and CDR2 FQNEAQ (reference sequence). The ends lost 2 bases at V and 3 bases at J; junction bases unmatched: 5. The CDR3 length is 16 residues. The CDR3: CASSLSAGGPTDTQYF. The CDR3 DNA sequence: TGTGCCAGCAGCTTATCAGCGGGAGGGCCGACAGATACGCAGTATTTT.

The chain recombines TRBV7-9 with TRBJ2-3; weak D call: TRBD2 (5 bases). V was shortened by 4 bases and J by 3 bases, with 20 bases between the two germline ends. This CDR3 is 17 amino acids long. Germline loops: CDR1 SEHNR, CDR2 FQNEAQ (reference sequence). The CDR3 loop reads CASSWRSGGVLTDTQYF. CDR3 nucleotides: TGTGCCAGCAGCTGGAGAAGTGGAGGAGTCTTGACAGATACGCAGTATTTT. Drawing the rest from reference TRBV7-9 and TRBJ2-3, the complete variable domain is DTGVSQNPRHKITKRGQNVTFRCDPISEHNRLYWYRQTLGQGPEFLTYFQNEAQLEKSRLLSDRFSAERPKGSFSTLEIQRTEQGDSAMYLCASSWRSGGVLTDTQYFGPGTRLTVL.

The rearrangement uses TRBV28 and TRBJ1-2; tentative D call: TRBD1 (6 bases). The CDR3 length is 13 residues. V gave up 4 bases and J gave up 1 base, with 7 bases separating them. Germline assignment: CDR1 MDHEN and CDR2 SYDVKM. Written as DNA, the CDR3 is TGTGCCAGCAGTTCACAGGGTAACTATGGCTACACCTTC. Protein product: CASSSQGNYGYTF.

For the CDR3, the DNA is TGTGCCAGCAGTTTAAGGCGTAATGAAAAACTGTTTTTT. It is translated as CASSLRRNEKLFF. V and J are TRBV27 and TRBJ1-4; unclear D gene. The CDR3 has 13 residues. Trimming left V 2 bases short and J 4 bases short, with 5 bases between. The V gene's germline CDR1 is MNHEY and CDR2 SMNVEV (reference sequence).

The gene calls are TRBV28 and TRBJ1-1, with a tentative D call TRBD1 (6 bases). Trimming left V 5 bases short and J 12 bases short, with 13 bases between. The CDR3 is made up of 11 amino acids. Germline V gene data show CDR1 as MDHEN and CDR2 as SYDVKM. CDR3: CASSPNTGTFF. The CDR3 nucleotides read TGTGCCAGCAGTCCCAATACAGGGACTTTCTTT. Full variable domain (remainder filled in from reference TRBV28 and TRBJ1-1): DVKVTQSSRYLVKRTGEKVFLECVQDMDHENMFWYRQDPGLGLRLIYFSYDVKMKEKGDIPEGYSVSREKKERFSLILESASTNQTSMYLCASSPNTGTFFGQGTRLTVV.

Points on this clone: The junction departs from germline at one end; a sequencing error may be responsible. CDR3 bases: TGTTCCAGCAGCCAAGACCTGCCGTCCACGCAGTATTTT. Translating it yields CSSSQDLPSTQYF. The J gene is TRBJ2-3, the V gene TRBV14; D is unresolved. Germline CDR1 reads SGHDN; CDR2 reads FVKESK. The CDR3 is made up of 13 amino acids.

V usage is TRBV6-1 and J usage is TRBJ2-1; D might be TRBD1 or TRBD2, each matching 7 bases. The CDR3 sequence is 17 residues long. Germline V gives CDR1 MNHNS, CDR2 SASEGT. V lost 2 bases and J 6 bases, leaving 20 bases between the germline ends. CDR3 protein: CASSELGRGGVSNEQFF. CDR3 sequence (DNA): TGTGCCAGCAGTGAACTGGGCAGGGGGGGAGTTAGCAATGAGCAGTTCTTC.

The chain carries TRBV27 and TRBJ1-2; D remains unclear. Germline CDR1 MNHEY, CDR2 SMNVEV (reference sequence). The V end lost 5 bases, the J end lost 4 bases, and 14 bases lay between the germline ends. This CDR3 comprises 14 residues. The CDR3 region is CASSLAPRTYGYTF. CDR3 nucleotides: TGTGCCAGCAGTCTAGCCCCACGTACCTATGGCTACACCTTC.

The chain uses TRBV5-8 and TRBJ1-2; D possibly corresponds to TRBD1 (6 bases). This CDR3 contains 11 residues. Germline CDR1 is SGHTS and CDR2 is YDEGEE. V was trimmed by 5 bases and J by 7 bases, leaving 9 bases between them. The CDR3 DNA sequence: TGTGCCAGCAGGCCCAGGGGTGGCTACACCTTC. This encodes CASRPRGGYTF.